This TCR beta chain was obtained from a study of PD-L1 blockade in urothelial cancer. As for the study in general: At 3 weeks after treatment start (second dose) and again at 6 weeks, blood was analyzed.

Losses at the gene ends were 6 bases for V and 4 bases for J; bases not matched to a gene: 5. The CDR3 covers 13 residues. Germline V gene lookup returns CDR1 SNHLY and CDR2 FYNNEI. As for time point: pretreatment peripheral blood. Some clones are missing from TCRdb's copy, which holds only in-frame ones; the method was immunoSEQ multiplex PCR. The sample holds 80,000 to 90,000 clones; roughly 84% are singletons and the top ten take about an eighth. The sequences come from PBMCs, collected around atezolizumab (anti-PD-L1) treatment. The chain links TRBV2 to TRBJ1-1, with 7 positions matching TRBD1. This receptor was obtained from a man aged 60-69 years with urothelial cancer. This CDR3 reads CASSRQGLTEAFF. Here the CDR3 DNA reads TGTGCCAGCAGCCGACAGGGTCTCACTGAAGCTTTCTTT.